Presented here are 5 T cell receptor beta chains from one specimen sequenced in a study of T cell responses to AZD1222 COVID-19 vaccine. Only in-frame clones appear in the TCRdb table, and some are missing; sequencing was by immunoSEQ multiplex PCR. Here the sample spans tens of thousands of clones, under 95% being singletons. Source: peripheral blood, taken on day 0 of MenACWY control vaccination. The source of these receptors is an adult in good health.

V usage is TRBV30 and J usage is TRBJ2-5, with 7 bases fitting TRBD2. Losses at the gene ends were 4 bases for V and 1 base for J; bases not matched to a gene: 9. Germline V gene lookup returns CDR1 GTSNPN and CDR2 SVGIG (reference sequence). The CDR3 is made up of 15 amino acids. CDR3 bases: TGTGCCTGGAATCTGGGGGGAGGGTCCCAAGAGACCCAGTACTTC. It yields the protein CAWNLGGGSQETQYF.

V and J are TRBV11-2 and TRBJ1-4, with 7 bases aligning to TRBD1. The CDR3 runs to 14 residues. V was pared by 5 bases and J by 3 bases, with 3 bases of the junction left unmatched. CDR1 SGHAT and CDR2 FQNNGV come from the germline V gene. In DNA form, the CDR3 reads TGTGCCAGCAGCCCCCAGGGGGCTAATGAAAAACTGTTTTTT. Its protein product is CASSPQGANEKLFF.

This chain uses TRBV6-5 with TRBJ2-7; 7 bases fit TRBD2. V was clipped by 6 bases and J by 1 base; unmatched bases: 9. Germline values: CDR1 MNHEY, CDR2 SVGAGI. CDR3 length equals 15 residues. The CDR3 here is CASSPVGGRSYEQYF. DNA for the CDR3: TGTGCCAGCAGCCCGGTGGGGGGGAGGTCCTACGAGCAGTACTTC.

In regard to this clone: This is likely a read error, given that the CDR3 carries no conserved phenylalanine or tryptophan at its end. The chain combines TRBV7-8 with TRBJ1-2; D is unclear. V lost 2 bases and J 7 bases, leaving 8 bases between the germline ends. This CDR3 contains 12 residues. CDR1 and CDR2 (germline): SGHVS, FQNEAQ. CDR3 nucleotide sequence: TGTGCCAGCAGCTTAAGAGGTGGTGGCTACACCCTC. Its translation is CASSLRGGGYTL.

The chain links TRBV28 to TRBJ2-7; no definite D call. Germline CDR1 and CDR2: MDHEN and SYDVKM. V lost 3 bases to trimming and J lost 5 bases, with 11 bases between them. CDR3 length: 13 residues. The CDR3 protein is CASSFTTGNEQYF. The CDR3 DNA is TGTGCCAGCAGTTTCACGACGGGTAACGAGCAGTACTTC. Filled out from reference TRBV28 and TRBJ2-7, the complete variable domain reads DVKVTQSSRYLVKRTGEKVFLECVQDMDHENMFWYRQDPGLGLRLIYFSYDVKMKEKGDIPEGYSVSREKKERFSLILESASTNQTSMYLCASSFTTGNEQYFGPGTRLTVT.